This TCR beta chain derives from a study of T cells in Graves' hyperthyroidism and ophthalmopathy. Study as a whole: Staff took peripheral blood when the initial diagnosis was made, before any treatment began.

RNA transcripts provided the source from which TCR beta CDR3 regions were amplified. First-round RT-PCR of the TCR CDR3 relied on the HTBI primer set. Each CDR3 protein is one row after TCRdb ran MiXCR on the multiplex PCR reads. Of more than 550,000 distinct CDR3 sequences listed, roughly 17% were seen once; the top ten hold 15% to 19%. Germline lookup yields CDR1 SGHKS and CDR2 YYEKEE (reference sequence). V was cut by 4 bases and J by 9 bases, with 14 bases left in between. This CDR3 spans 12 amino acids. Graves' hyperthyroidism without ophthalmopathy progression within 18 months was termed stable. For the diagnoses, clinical symptoms, serum thyroxine and TRAb, thyroid ultrasound and orbital computed tomography were used.

The chain has TRBV5-5 and TRBJ2-7; TRBD1 might be the D (5 bases). Sample: blood. This clonotype originated in a man aged 50-59 years with Graves' hyperthyroidism. CDR3 protein: CASSIGEEGQYF. DNA for the CDR3: TGTGCCAGCAGCATAGGGGAAGAAGGGCAGTACTTC.